This TCR beta chain was documented in a study of identical twins. Whole-study results and caveats: Out-of-frame alpha sequences shared between twins exhibited an excess of low generation probability. Twins shared beta out-of-frame sequences in excess, but this excess was weaker.

cDNA carried unique molecular identifiers, and a universal primer site was added by template switching. TCRdb re-derived calls from the 5' RACE reads in MiXCR, one entry per CDR3 protein. The profile shows 1.5 million to 2 million distinct CDR3 sequences, under 35% of them singletons. This CDR3 has 15 amino acids. Per the germline V gene, CDR1 is MNHEY and CDR2 is SMNVEV (reference sequence). Losses at the gene ends were 6 bases for V and 6 bases for J; bases not matched to a gene: 11. Details on this clonotype: What it binds is not known.

J is TRBJ1-1 and V is TRBV27; 9 bases agree with TRBD1. This sequence was found in a newborn girl in good health. The specimen was cord blood. CDR3 in amino acids: CASSAMGQGRSEAFF. For the CDR3, the DNA is TGTGCCAGCAGCGCGATGGGACAGGGAAGGTCTGAAGCTTTCTTT.